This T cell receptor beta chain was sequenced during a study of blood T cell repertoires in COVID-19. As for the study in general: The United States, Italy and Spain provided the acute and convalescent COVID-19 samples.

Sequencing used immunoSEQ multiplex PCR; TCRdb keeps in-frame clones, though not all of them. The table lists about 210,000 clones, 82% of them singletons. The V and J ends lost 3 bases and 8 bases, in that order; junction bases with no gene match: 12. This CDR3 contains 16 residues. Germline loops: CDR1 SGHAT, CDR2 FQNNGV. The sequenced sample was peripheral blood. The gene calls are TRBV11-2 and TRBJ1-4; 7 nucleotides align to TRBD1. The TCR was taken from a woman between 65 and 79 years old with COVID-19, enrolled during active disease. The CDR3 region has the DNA TGTGCCAGCAGCTTCGGATCTTCGACAGGGAGCGAAAAACTGTTTTTT. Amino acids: CASSFGSSTGSEKLFF.